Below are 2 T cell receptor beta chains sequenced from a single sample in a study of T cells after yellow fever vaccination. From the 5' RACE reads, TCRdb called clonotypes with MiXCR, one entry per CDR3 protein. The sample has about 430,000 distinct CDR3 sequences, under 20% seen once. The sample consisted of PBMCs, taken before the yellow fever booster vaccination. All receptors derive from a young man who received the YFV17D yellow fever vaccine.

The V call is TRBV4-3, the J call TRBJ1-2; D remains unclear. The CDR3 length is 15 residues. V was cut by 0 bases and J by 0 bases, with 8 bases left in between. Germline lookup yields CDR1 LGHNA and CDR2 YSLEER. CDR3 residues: CASSQESKANYGYTF. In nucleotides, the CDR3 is TGCGCCAGCAGCCAAGAATCTAAAGCTAACTATGGCTACACCTTC.

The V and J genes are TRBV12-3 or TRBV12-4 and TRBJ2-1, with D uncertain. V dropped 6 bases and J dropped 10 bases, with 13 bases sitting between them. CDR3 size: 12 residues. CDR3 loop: CASRKRSGEQFF. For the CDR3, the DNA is TGTGCCAGCAGAAAGAGATCCGGGGAGCAGTTCTTC.